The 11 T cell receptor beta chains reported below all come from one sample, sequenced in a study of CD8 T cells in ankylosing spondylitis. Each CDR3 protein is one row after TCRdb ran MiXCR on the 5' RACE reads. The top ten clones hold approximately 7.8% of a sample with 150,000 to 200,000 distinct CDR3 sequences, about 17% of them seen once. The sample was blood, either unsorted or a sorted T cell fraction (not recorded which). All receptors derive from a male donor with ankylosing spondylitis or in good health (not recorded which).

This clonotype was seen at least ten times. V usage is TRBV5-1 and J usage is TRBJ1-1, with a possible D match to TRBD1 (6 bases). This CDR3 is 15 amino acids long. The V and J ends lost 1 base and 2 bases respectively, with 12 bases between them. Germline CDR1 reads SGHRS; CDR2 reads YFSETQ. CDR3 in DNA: TGCGCCAGCAGCTTGCTCCTGGGGACAAACACTGAAGCTTTCTTT. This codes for CASSLLLGTNTEAFF.

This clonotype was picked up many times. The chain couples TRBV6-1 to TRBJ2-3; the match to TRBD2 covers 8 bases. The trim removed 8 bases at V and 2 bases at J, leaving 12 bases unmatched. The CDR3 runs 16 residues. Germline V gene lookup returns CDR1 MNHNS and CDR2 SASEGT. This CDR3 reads CASSRVGGGNTDTQYF. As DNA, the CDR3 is TGTGCCAGCTCCAGAGTGGGCGGGGGGAACACAGATACGCAGTATTTT.

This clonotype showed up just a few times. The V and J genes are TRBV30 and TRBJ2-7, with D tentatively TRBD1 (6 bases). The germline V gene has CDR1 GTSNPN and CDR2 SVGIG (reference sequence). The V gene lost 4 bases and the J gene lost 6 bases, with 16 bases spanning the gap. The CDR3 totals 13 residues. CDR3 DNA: TGTGCCTGGACCAGGGGTTCTGCCGGCGAGCAGTACTTC. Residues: CAWTRGSAGEQYF.

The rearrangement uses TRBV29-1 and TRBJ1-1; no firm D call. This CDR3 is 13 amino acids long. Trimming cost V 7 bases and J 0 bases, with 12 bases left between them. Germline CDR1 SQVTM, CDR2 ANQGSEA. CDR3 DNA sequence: TGCAGCGGGGAGGGTTCGGTGAACACTGAAGCTTTCTTT. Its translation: CSGEGSVNTEAFF.

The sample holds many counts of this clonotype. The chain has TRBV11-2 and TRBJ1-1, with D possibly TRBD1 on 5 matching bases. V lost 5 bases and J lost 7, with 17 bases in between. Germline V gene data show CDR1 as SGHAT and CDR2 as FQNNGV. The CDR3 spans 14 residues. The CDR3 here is CASSRIGQGDEAFF. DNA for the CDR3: TGTGCCAGCAGCCGGATAGGGCAGGGAGATGAAGCTTTCTTT.

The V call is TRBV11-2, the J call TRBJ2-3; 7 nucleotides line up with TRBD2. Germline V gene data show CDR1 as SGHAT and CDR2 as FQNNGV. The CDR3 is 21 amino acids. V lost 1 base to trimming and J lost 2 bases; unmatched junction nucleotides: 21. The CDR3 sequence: CASSLVFLAETRLTATDTQYF. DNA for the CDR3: TGTGCCAGCAGCTTAGTTTTCCTAGCGGAAACCCGACTCACGGCCACAGATACGCAGTATTTT.

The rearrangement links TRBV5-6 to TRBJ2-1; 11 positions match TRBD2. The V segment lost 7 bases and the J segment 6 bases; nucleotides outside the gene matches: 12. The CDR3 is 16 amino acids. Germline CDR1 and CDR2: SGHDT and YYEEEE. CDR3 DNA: TGTGCCAGCCGCATGCTAGCGGGAGGTACTTTCAATGAGCAGTTCTTC. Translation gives CASRMLAGGTFNEQFF. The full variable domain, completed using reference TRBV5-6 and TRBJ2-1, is DAGVTQSPTHLIKTRGQQVTLRCSPKSGHDTVSWYQQALGQGPQFIFQYYEEEERQRGNFPDRFSGHQFPNYSSELNVNALLLGDSALYLCASRMLAGGTFNEQFFGPGTRLTVL.

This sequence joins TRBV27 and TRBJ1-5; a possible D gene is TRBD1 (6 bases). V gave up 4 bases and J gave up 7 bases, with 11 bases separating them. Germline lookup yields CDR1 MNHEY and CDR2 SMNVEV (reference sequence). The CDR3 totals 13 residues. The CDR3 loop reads CASSYGGGQPQHF. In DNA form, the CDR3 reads TGTGCCAGCAGTTACGGGGGCGGCCAGCCCCAGCATTTT.

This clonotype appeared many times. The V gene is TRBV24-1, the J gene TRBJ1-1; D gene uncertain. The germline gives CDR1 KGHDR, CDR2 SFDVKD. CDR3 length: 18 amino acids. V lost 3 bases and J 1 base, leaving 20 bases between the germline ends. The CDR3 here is CATSDKPNPRQKNTEAFF. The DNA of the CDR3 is TGTGCCACCAGTGATAAACCCAATCCCCGCCAAAAGAACACTGAAGCTTTCTTT.

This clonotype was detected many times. CDR3 protein: CASSPPGQGGRSFF. The CDR3 region has the DNA TGCGCCAGCAGTCCGCCGGGACAGGGAGGTCGGTCTTTCTTT. The chain uses TRBV5-1 and TRBJ1-1; 9 nucleotides match TRBD1. CDR1 is SGHRS and CDR2 is YFSETQ in the germline V gene. The CDR3 has 14 amino acids. V lost 5 bases, J lost 12 bases, and 14 bases stayed unmatched.

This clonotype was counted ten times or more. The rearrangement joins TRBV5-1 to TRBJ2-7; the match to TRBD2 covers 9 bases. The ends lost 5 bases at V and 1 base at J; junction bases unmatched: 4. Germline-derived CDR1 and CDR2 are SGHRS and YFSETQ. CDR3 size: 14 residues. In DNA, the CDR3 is TGCGCCAGCAGACCTAGCGGGATTTCCTACGAGCAGTACTTC. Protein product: CASRPSGISYEQYF.